Below are 26 T cell receptor beta chains sequenced from a single sample in a study of T cells of healthy individuals. MiXCR, run by TCRdb on the 5' RACE reads, gives a single entry per CDR3 protein. The repertoire holds 55,000 to 65,000 distinct CDR3 sequences, with 16% as singletons. The receptors stem from a human donor in good health.

This clonotype has ten or more counts. This chain connects TRBV12-3 or TRBV12-4 to TRBJ1-6; D perhaps matches TRBD1 (5 bases). This CDR3 region has 17 residues. Trimming removed 3 bases from V and 8 bases from J, with 20 bases in between. The CDR3 reads CASSFSGVSPMDSPLHF. The CDR3 nucleotides are TGTGCCAGCAGTTTTTCGGGGGTGAGCCCAATGGATTCACCCCTCCACTTT.

This clonotype has at least ten counts. This sequence joins TRBV9 and TRBJ1-2, with TRBD1 matching 7 bases. Trimming removed 2 bases from V and 8 bases from J; junction bases left unmatched: 9. Germline V gives CDR1 SGDLS, CDR2 YYNGEE. CDR3 size: 14 residues. The chain's CDR3 is CASSVGTASPGYTF. CDR3 sequence (DNA): TGTGCCAGCAGCGTGGGGACAGCCTCCCCGGGCTACACCTTC.

The rearrangement uses TRBV7-2 and TRBJ2-7; 8 nucleotides align to TRBD2. The CDR3 spans 15 residues. The V gene end was trimmed by 5 bases and the J gene end by 5 bases; junction bases not matched to a gene: 11. Germline V CDR1 and CDR2: SGHTA, FQGNSA. The CDR3 DNA is TGTGCCAGCAGCCCTATTGAAGGCGGGAGGAACGAGCAGTACTTC. Amino acid sequence: CASSPIEGGRNEQYF.

The V call is TRBV27, the J call TRBJ2-1; the D is unclear. In germline, CDR1 is MNHEY, CDR2 SMNVEV (reference sequence). Trimming removed 7 bases at V and 10 bases at J, with 17 bases between. The CDR3 is made up of 13 amino acids. The CDR3 sequence is CASKPGRIAEQFF. The CDR3 bases are TGTGCCAGCAAACCCGGTCGCATCGCGGAGCAGTTCTTC.

This clonotype was counted at least ten times. The V and J genes are TRBV27 and TRBJ2-1; 8 nucleotides agree with TRBD2. The CDR3 has 14 residues. Germline values: CDR1 MNHEY, CDR2 SMNVEV (reference sequence). V lost 5 bases, J lost 7 bases, and 7 bases stayed unmatched. CDR3 in amino acids: CASSLAGLVNEQFF. The CDR3 DNA is TGTGCCAGCAGTCTCGCGGGACTAGTGAATGAGCAGTTCTTC.

This clonotype has ten or more counts. J is TRBJ2-1 and V is TRBV6-5; a possible D gene is TRBD2 (5 bases). V lost 5 bases and J lost 4, with 15 bases in between. The CDR3 runs 15 residues. The germline V gene encodes CDR1 MNHEY and CDR2 SVGAGI. CDR3 region: CASSNRDHVYNEQFF. The CDR3 bases are TGTGCCAGCAGTAACCGGGATCATGTTTACAATGAGCAGTTCTTC.

The chain carries TRBV6-5 and TRBJ2-7, with D unresolved. Germline CDR1 is MNHEY and CDR2 is SVGAGI. Trimming removed 2 bases at V and 0 bases at J, with 8 bases between. The CDR3 is made up of 14 amino acids. CDR3 DNA: TGTGCCAGCAGTTACCTTCGAGGCTCCTACGAGCAGTACTTC. Translated, it gives CASSYLRGSYEQYF.

This clonotype was seen at least ten times. The rearrangement joins TRBV4-1 to TRBJ1-2; D is ambiguous. V lost 0 bases and J 8 bases, leaving 10 bases between the germline ends. Germline V CDR1 and CDR2: MGHRA, YSYEKL. This CDR3 is 13 amino acids long. The CDR3 sequence is CASSQELAGGYTF. Written as DNA, the CDR3 is TGCGCCAGCAGCCAAGAATTGGCAGGCGGCTACACCTTC.

This CDR3 is CASSQRRRDEKLFF. The CDR3 DNA reads as TGCGCCAGCAGCCAGAGACGGAGGGATGAAAAACTGTTTTTT. V is TRBV4-1 and J is TRBJ1-4; D is uncertain. The CDR3 sequence is 14 residues long. Trimming removed 3 bases from V and 6 bases from J, with 11 bases in between. Germline V CDR1 and CDR2: MGHRA, YSYEKL.

This clonotype was seen more than once but under ten times. The chain has TRBV5-1 and TRBJ2-2; the match to TRBD2 covers 8 bases. In germline, CDR1 is SGHRS, CDR2 YFSETQ. The CDR3 length is 17 residues. The V segment lost 6 bases and the J segment 7 bases; nucleotides outside the gene matches: 17. The CDR3 reads CASKPSGGTRWDGELFF. CDR3 nucleotides: TGCGCCAGCAAGCCAAGCGGGGGCACGCGATGGGACGGGGAGCTGTTTTTT.

About this clonotype itself: With a much larger clone just one base away, this may be a read error. The chain is built from TRBV20-1 and TRBJ2-5; possibly TRBD2 for D (6 bases). The germline V gene encodes CDR1 DFQATT and CDR2 SNEGSKA (reference sequence). The CDR3 consists of 13 residues. Deletions cut 5 bases from V and 3 bases from J, with 13 bases between. CDR3 sequence (DNA): TGCAGTGCTCCTCGGGACTTCAAAGAGACCCAGTACTTC. It yields the protein CSAPRDFKETQYF.

The rearrangement uses TRBV7-6 and TRBJ2-1; D is unclear. Trimming pared 2 bases from V and 10 bases from J, leaving 12 bases between. The germline CDR1 and CDR2 sequences are SGHVS and FNYEAQ. The CDR3 runs 13 residues. DNA of the CDR3: TGTGCCAGCAGCTTATGGGGATATAGAGAGCAGTTCTTC. It yields the protein CASSLWGYREQFF.

There are many counts of this clonotype. This chain uses TRBV12-3 or TRBV12-4 with TRBJ1-5; D uncertain. Deletions cut 1 base from V and 7 bases from J, with 5 bases between. CDR3 size: 12 residues. The CDR3: CASSLGIQPQHF. For the CDR3, the DNA is TGTGCCAGCAGTTTAGGAATCCAGCCCCAGCATTTT.

This clonotype was picked up many times. The V call is TRBV7-3, the J call TRBJ2-5; tentative D call: TRBD2 (7 bases). Per germline, CDR1 SGHTA and CDR2 FQGTGA. The CDR3 consists of 15 residues. Between the trimmed V and J ends, which lost 1 base and 3 bases, there was a span of 12 bases. The CDR3 DNA follows: TGTGCCAGCAGCTTAAGGGGGGGGGCAGAAGAGACCCAGTACTTC. Protein: CASSLRGGAEETQYF.

This clonotype was counted ten times or more. The CDR3 sequence: CSVEDPTTGESDTQYF. The CDR3 DNA reads TGCAGCGTTGAAGATCCGACGACGGGGGAGTCAGATACGCAGTATTTT. The V gene is TRBV29-1, the J gene TRBJ2-3, with D possibly matching TRBD2 (6 bases). V was clipped by 0 bases and J by 4 bases, with 17 bases between them. The CDR3 has 16 amino acids. The germline CDR1 and CDR2 sequences are SQVTM and ANQGSEA.

Remarks on this clonotype: Given a much more abundant clone one base away, this may be a read error. The genes are TRBV20-1 and TRBJ1-3; D unresolved. The CDR3 is made up of 13 amino acids. Trimming removed 3 bases from V and 2 bases from J, with 8 bases in between. Germline V gene lookup returns CDR1 DFQATT and CDR2 SNEGSKA (reference sequence). This CDR3 reads CSASAVAGNTIYF. The DNA of the CDR3 is TGCAGTGCTAGCGCGGTGGCTGGAAACACCATATATTTT.

The chain recombines TRBV13 with TRBJ2-7; a weak D match, TRBD2 (6 bases). The CDR3 has 14 residues. Germline lookup yields CDR1 PRHDT and CDR2 FYEKMQ (reference sequence). V was clipped by 5 bases and J by 4 bases, with 15 bases between them. CDR3 region: CASSPPTGDYEQYF. The CDR3 DNA reads as TGTGCCAGCAGCCCACCGACGGGAGATTACGAGCAGTACTTC.

The V call is TRBV27, the J call TRBJ2-7; D gene ambiguous. Germline CDR1 MNHEY, CDR2 SMNVEV (reference sequence). The length of the CDR3 is 10 residues. V was trimmed by 3 bases and J by 6 bases, leaving 3 bases between them. The CDR3 protein is CASSFTEQYF. The CDR3 DNA is TGTGCCAGCAGTTTCACCGAGCAGTACTTC.

This clonotype was picked up a small number of times. The chain uses TRBV5-1 and TRBJ2-1; 7 bases are a match to TRBD1. The CDR3 runs 15 residues. The trim removed 4 bases at V and 5 bases at J, leaving 9 bases unmatched. Per germline, CDR1 SGHRS and CDR2 YFSETQ. Here the CDR3 reads CASSPQEGGHNEQFF. For the CDR3, the DNA is TGCGCCAGCAGCCCACAGGAAGGGGGCCACAATGAGCAGTTCTTC.

This clonotype has ten or more counts. V usage is TRBV7-9 and J usage is TRBJ2-3; weak D call: TRBD1 (6 bases). The CDR3 loop spans 15 amino acids. CDR1 SEHNR and CDR2 FQNEAQ come from the germline V gene (reference sequence). V was pared by 6 bases and J by 2 bases, with 15 bases between. The CDR3 nucleotides read TGTGCCAGCAGTCTAGGACAGTCCTCCACAGATACGCAGTATTTT. This translates into CASSLGQSSTDTQYF.

This clonotype was found many times. This chain joins TRBV12-3 or TRBV12-4 and TRBJ2-3; D gene ambiguous. The germline V and J ends were trimmed by 8 bases and 1 base, with 4 bases remaining between them. The CDR3 length is 11 residues. The CDR3 sequence is CASRRTDTQYF. In nucleotides, the CDR3 is TGTGCCAGCCGCCGCACAGATACGCAGTATTTT.

This clonotype was observed at least ten times. The chain recombines TRBV25-1 with TRBJ1-4; a weak D match, TRBD1 (6 bases). From germline, CDR1 is MGHDK and CDR2 SYGVNS. The CDR3 has 15 residues. The V gene lost 2 bases and the J gene lost 11 bases, with 18 bases spanning the gap. The CDR3 region is CASSEPQGHVGKLFF. DNA for the CDR3: TGTGCCAGCAGTGAACCACAGGGCCATGTGGGGAAACTGTTTTTT.

This rearrangement joins TRBV2 to TRBJ2-2, with 7 positions matching TRBD1. From germline, CDR1 is SNHLY and CDR2 FYNNEI. V gave up 4 bases and J gave up 4 bases; unmatched junction bases: 3. CDR3 length equals 14 residues. The CDR3 loop is CASSGDSFTGELFF. CDR3 bases: TGTGCCAGCAGTGGGGACAGTTTCACCGGGGAGCTGTTTTTT. The whole variable domain, filled in from reference TRBV2 and TRBJ2-2, reads EPEVTQTPSHQVTQMGQEVILRCVPISNHLYFYWYRQILGQKVEFLVSFYNNEISEKSEIFDDQFSVERPDGSNFTLKIRSTKLEDSAMYFCASSGDSFTGELFFGEGSRLTVL.

This clonotype was counted between two and nine times. J is TRBJ2-3 and V is TRBV20-1, with TRBD2 matching over 11 bases. The CDR3 has 15 amino acids. Trimming cost V 5 bases and J 3 bases; bases outside gene matches: 7. Per the germline V gene, CDR1 is DFQATT and CDR2 is SNEGSKA (reference sequence). The chain's CDR3 is CSASLAGDLTDTQYF. CDR3 sequence (DNA): TGCAGTGCTTCACTAGCGGGAGATCTAACAGATACGCAGTATTTT.

The chain's CDR3 is CASSRGRVDEKLFF. The CDR3 DNA reads as TGTGCCAGCAGCCGGGGTCGTGTTGATGAAAAACTGTTTTTT. This sequence joins TRBV5-6 and TRBJ1-4, with unresolved D. This CDR3 spans 14 amino acids. The germline CDR1 and CDR2 sequences are SGHDT and YYEEEE. V lost 4 bases to trimming and J lost 6 bases, with 13 bases between them.

This clonotype showed up just a few times. This sequence joins TRBV12-3 or TRBV12-4 and TRBJ2-1; D ambiguous. The V end was cut by 1 base, the J end by 7 bases, with 5 bases between. The CDR3 has 12 amino acids. CDR3 residues: CASSLVKNEQFF. The CDR3 DNA follows: TGTGCCAGCAGTTTAGTAAAGAATGAGCAGTTCTTC.